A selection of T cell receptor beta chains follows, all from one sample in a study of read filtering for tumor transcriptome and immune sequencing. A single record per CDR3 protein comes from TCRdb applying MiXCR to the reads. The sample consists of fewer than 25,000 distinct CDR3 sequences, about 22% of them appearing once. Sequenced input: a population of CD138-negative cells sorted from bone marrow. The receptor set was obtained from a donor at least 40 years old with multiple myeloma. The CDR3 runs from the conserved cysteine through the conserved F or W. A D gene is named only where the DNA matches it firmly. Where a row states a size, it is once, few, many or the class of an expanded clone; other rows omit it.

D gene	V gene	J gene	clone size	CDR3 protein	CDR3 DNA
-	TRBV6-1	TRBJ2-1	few	CASSKETGGVYDNEQFF	TGTGCCAGCAGTAAAGAGACTGGCGGGGTGTATGACAACGAGCAGTTCTTC
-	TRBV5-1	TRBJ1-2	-	CASSLEQGNFGYTF	TGCGCCAGCAGCCTGGAACAGGGTAATTTTGGCTACACCTTC
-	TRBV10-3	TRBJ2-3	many	CASKTWSTDTQYF	TGTGCCTCAAAGACTTGGAGCACAGATACGCAGTATTTT
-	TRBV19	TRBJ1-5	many	CASSSGVALAGNQPQHF	TGTGCCAGCAGCTCAGGGGTGGCCCTGGCGGGCAATCAGCCCCAGCATTTT
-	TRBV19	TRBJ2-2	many	CASNNGPNTGELFF	TGTGCCAGTAATAACGGACCAAACACCGGGGAGCTGTTTTTT
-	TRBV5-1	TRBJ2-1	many	CASTWDITSYNEQFF	TGCGCCAGTACCTGGGACATAACTTCCTACAATGAGCAGTTCTTC
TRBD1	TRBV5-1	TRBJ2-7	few	CASSSVPGQGREQYF	TGCGCCAGCAGCTCCGTCCCGGGACAGGGACGGGAGCAGTACTTC
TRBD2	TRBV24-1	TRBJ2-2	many	CATSAKAGVAGELFF	TGTGCCACCAGTGCGAAAGCGGGGGTCGCCGGGGAGCTGTTTTTT
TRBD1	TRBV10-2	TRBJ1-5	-	CASSEQGGQPQHF	TGCGCCAGCAGTGAACAGGGGGGTCAGCCCCAGCATTTT
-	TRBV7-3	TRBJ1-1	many	CASSLAGHTEAFF	TGTGCCAGCAGCTTGGCCGGTCACACTGAAGCTTTCTTT
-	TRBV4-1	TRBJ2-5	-	CASSQEGGLIQETQYF	TGCGCCAGCAGCCAAGAGGGCGGTCTTATTCAAGAGACCCAGTACTTC
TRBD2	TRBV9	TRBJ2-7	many	CASSVGLAHEQYF	TGTGCCAGCAGCGTGGGACTAGCCCACGAGCAGTACTTC
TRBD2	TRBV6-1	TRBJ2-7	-	CASSGAAGLGYEQYF	TGTGCCAGCAGTGGAGCCGCGGGACTAGGGTACGAGCAGTACTTC
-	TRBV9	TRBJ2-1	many	CASSVAIGEGQNEQFF	TGTGCCAGCAGCGTAGCAATCGGGGAAGGGCAAAATGAGCAGTTCTTC
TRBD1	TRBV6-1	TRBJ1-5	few	CASRGQADSNQPQHF	TGTGCCAGCCGAGGACAGGCAGATAGCAATCAGCCCCAGCATTTT
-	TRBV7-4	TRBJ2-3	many	CASSLVGTTDTQYF	TGTGCCAGCAGCCTAGTGGGGACGACAGATACGCAGTATTTT
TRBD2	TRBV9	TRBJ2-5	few	CASSVGEAGDRETQYF	TGTGCCAGCAGCGTAGGGGAAGCGGGGGATCGAGAGACCCAGTACTTC
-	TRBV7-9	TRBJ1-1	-	CASSLGQGRGDGTEAFF	TGTGCCAGCAGCTTAGGGCAGGGGAGGGGGGATGGCACTGAAGCTTTCTTT
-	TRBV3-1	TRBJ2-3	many	CASSQKLGGSIITDTQYF	TGTGCCAGCAGCCAAAAATTAGGGGGATCCATAATCACAGATACGCAGTATTTT
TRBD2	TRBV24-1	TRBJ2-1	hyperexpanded	CATSETSGAYNEQFF	TGTGCCACCAGTGAAACTAGCGGGGCCTACAATGAGCAGTTCTTC
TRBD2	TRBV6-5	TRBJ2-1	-	CASRPTSGGLNEQFF	TGTGCCAGCAGGCCAACTAGCGGGGGGCTTAATGAGCAGTTCTTC
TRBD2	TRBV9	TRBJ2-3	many	CASSVEAGGPVNTQYF	TGTGCCAGCAGCGTAGAAGCGGGGGGGCCCGTGAATACGCAGTATTTT
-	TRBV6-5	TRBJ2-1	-	CASSYDFQNYNEQFF	TGTGCCAGCAGTTACGATTTTCAGAATTACAATGAGCAGTTCTTC
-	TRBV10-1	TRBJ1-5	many	CASRDQDGNQPQHF	TGCGCCAGCAGAGACCAGGACGGCAATCAGCCCCAGCATTTT
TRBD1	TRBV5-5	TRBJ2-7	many	CASSVTGTGAYEQYF	TGTGCCAGCAGCGTTACCGGGACAGGGGCCTACGAGCAGTACTTC
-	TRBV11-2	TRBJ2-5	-	CASSETWGGLETQYF	TGTGCCAGCAGCGAAACCTGGGGGGGCCTTGAGACCCAGTACTTC
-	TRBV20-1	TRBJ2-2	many	CSARDVERRTNTGELFF	TGCAGTGCTAGAGATGTAGAAAGGCGAACGAACACCGGGGAGCTGTTTTTT
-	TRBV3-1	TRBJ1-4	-	CASSQVRGAQIKLFF	TGTGCCAGCAGCCAAGTACGGGGGGCGCAGATAAAACTGTTTTTT
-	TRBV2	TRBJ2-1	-	CTSTPRGSSYNEQFF	TGCACCAGCACCCCTCGAGGGAGCTCCTACAATGAGCAGTTCTTC
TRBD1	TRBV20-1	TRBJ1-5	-	CSAGDRVTLGPQHF	TGCAGTGCAGGGGACAGGGTCACCCTAGGTCCCCAGCATTTT
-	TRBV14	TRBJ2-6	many	CASSARHAGANVLTF	TGTGCCAGCAGCGCCCGACACGCTGGGGCCAACGTCCTGACTTTC
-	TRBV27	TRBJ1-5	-	CASGRHPQHF	TGTGCCTCGGGGAGACATCCCCAGCATTTT
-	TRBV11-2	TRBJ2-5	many	CASSLGYSRETQYF	TGTGCCAGCAGCCTCGGTTACAGTAGAGAGACCCAGTACTTC
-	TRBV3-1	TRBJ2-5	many	CASSQGRGPGTQYF	TGTGCCAGCAGCCAAGGTCGGGGCCCGGGGACCCAGTACTTC
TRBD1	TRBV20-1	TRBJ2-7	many	CSARTGAVKYF	TGCAGTGCAAGGACAGGTGCCGTTAAGTACTTC
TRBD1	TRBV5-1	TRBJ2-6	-	CASSRIPGTGGETGANVLTF	TGCGCCAGCAGCCGAATCCCCGGGACAGGGGGCGAGACTGGGGCCAACGTCCTGACTTTC
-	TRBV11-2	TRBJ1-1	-	CASTPGWSVTEAFF	TGTGCCAGCACTCCGGGGTGGTCGGTCACTGAAGCTTTCTTT
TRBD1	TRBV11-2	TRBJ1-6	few	CASRSAGGNSPLHF	TGTGCCAGTCGGTCGGCAGGGGGTAATTCACCCCTCCACTTT
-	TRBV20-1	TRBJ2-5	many	CSVLWGPQYF	TGCAGTGTATTATGGGGGCCCCAGTACTTC
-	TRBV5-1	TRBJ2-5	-	CASSFQWQETQYF	TGCGCCAGCAGCTTCCAGTGGCAAGAGACCCAGTACTTC
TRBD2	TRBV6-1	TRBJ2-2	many	CASRLAGLFGELFF	TGTGCCAGTAGGCTAGCGGGGTTGTTCGGGGAGCTGTTTTTT
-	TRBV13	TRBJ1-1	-	CASLTANTEAFF	TGTGCCAGTCTTACAGCGAACACTGAAGCTTTCTTT
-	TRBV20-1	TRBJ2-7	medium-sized	CSVEGRGNEQYF	TGCAGTGTTGAGGGTAGGGGCAACGAGCAGTACTTC
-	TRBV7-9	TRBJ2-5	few	CASSLTLAVWGPEETQYF	TGTGCCAGCAGCCTAACCTTAGCGGTTTGGGGGCCTGAAGAGACCCAGTACTTC
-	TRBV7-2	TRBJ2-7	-	CASSLGGRQSRQYF	TGTGCCAGCAGCTTAGGTGGTAGACAGTCGCGGCAGTACTTC
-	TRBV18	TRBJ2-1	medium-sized	CASSFTTQGPGSYNEQFF	TGTGCCAGCTCATTTACTACCCAGGGGCCAGGCTCCTACAATGAGCAGTTCTTC
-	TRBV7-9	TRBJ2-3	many	CASSLVLGSTDTQYF	TGTGCCAGCAGCTTAGTGCTGGGGAGCACAGATACGCAGTATTTT